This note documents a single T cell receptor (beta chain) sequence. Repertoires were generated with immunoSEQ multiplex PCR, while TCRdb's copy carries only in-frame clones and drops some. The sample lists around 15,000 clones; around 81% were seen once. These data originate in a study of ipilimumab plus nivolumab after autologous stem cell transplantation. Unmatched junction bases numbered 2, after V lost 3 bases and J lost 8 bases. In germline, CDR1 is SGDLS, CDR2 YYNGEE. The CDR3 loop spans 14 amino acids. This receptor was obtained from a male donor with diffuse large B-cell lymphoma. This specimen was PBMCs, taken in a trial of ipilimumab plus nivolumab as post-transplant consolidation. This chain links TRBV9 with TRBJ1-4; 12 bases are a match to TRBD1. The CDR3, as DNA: TGTGCCAGCAGCGGAGGGACAGGGGGCGAAAAACTGTTTTTT. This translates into CASSGGTGGEKLFF.